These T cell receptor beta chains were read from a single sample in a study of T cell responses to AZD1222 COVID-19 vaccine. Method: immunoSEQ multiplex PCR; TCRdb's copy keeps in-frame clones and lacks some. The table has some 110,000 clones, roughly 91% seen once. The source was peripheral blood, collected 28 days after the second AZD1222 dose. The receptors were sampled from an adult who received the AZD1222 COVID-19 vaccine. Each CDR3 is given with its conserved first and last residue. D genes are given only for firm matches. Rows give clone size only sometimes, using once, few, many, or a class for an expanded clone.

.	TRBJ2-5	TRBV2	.	TGTGCCAGCAGTAACCTTTTGCCGGGGGAGACCCAGTACTTC	CASSNLLPGETQYF
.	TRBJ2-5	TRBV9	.	TGTGCCAGCAGCGTAGGGCCGTCAGCTCTTACTGAGACCCAGTACTTC	CASSVGPSALTETQYF
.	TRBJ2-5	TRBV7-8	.	TGTGCCAGCAAAGAGGGGGGGGCAGACGCGACCCAGTACTTC	CASKEGGADATQYF
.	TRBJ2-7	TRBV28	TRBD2	TGTGCCAGCAGTTTAAGCGGGAGGGTTCACGAGCAGTACTTC	CASSLSGRVHEQYF
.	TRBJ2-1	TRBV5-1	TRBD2	TGCGCCAGCAGACAATACACGACTAGCGTCTACAATGAGCAGTTCTTC	CASRQYTTSVYNEQFF
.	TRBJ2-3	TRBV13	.	TGTGCCAGCAGCTTAGGTAGTAGGGGGACGCAGTATTTT	CASSLGSRGTQYF
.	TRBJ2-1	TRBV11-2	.	TGTGCCAGCAGCTTAAGGGGGGGGCCTCGAAATGAGCAGTTCTTC	CASSLRGGPRNEQFF
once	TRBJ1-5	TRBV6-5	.	TGTGCCAGCAGTTACGGCATGAGCAATCAGCCCCAGCATTTT	CASSYGMSNQPQHF
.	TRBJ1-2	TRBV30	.	TGTGCCTGGAGTGTACGGGACTTATCCCTTCGGGGCTACACCTTC	CAWSVRDLSLRGYTF
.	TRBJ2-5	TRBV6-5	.	TGTGCCAGCAGTCGTGGGCCCAGGGAGACCCAGTACTTC	CASSRGPRETQYF
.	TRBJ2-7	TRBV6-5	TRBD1	TGTGCCTCCCAGGCGGGACAGGGGTTCTCCTACGAGCAGTACTTC	CASQAGQGFSYEQYF
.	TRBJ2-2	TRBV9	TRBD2	TGTGCCAGCAGTCAAGGGGAGGGGAACACCGGGGAGCTGTTTTTT	CASSQGEGNTGELFF
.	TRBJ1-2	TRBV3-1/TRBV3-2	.	TGTGCCAGCAGCCAAGGGCGAGGGGATGGCTACACCTTC	CASSQGRGDGYTF
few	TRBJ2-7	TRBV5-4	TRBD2	TGTGCCAGCAGCTTGGACCCTCCCGGGACTAGCGGGGAAGGTGGGAACGAGCAGTACTTC	CASSLDPPGTSGEGGNEQYF
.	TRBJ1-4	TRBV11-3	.	TGTGCCAGCAGCTTAAACAGGGTGTCTAATGAAAAACTGTTTTTT	CASSLNRVSNEKLFF
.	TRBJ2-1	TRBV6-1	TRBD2	TGTGCCAGCAGTGAATCAGCGGGGGACTACAATGAGCAGTTCTTC	CASSESAGDYNEQFF
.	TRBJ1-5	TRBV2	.	TGTGCCAGCAGCCCCAACTCCCAGCCCCAGCATTTT	CASSPNSQPQHF
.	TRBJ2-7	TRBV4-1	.	TGCGCCAGCAGCCGGTCAACCACGGGGTCCTACGAGCAGTACTTC	CASSRSTTGSYEQYF
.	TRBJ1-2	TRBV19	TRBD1	TGTGCCAGTACCCTGGACAGGGCGAGGGGCTACACCTTC	CASTLDRARGYTF
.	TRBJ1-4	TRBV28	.	TGTGCCAGCAGTTTTGTGGCAGGGAATAATGAAAAACTGTTTTTT	CASSFVAGNNEKLFF
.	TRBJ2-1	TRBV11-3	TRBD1	TGTGCCAGCAGCACAGTGACAGGGGGCCGCAATGAGCAGTTCTTC	CASSTVTGGRNEQFF
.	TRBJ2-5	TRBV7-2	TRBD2	TGTGCCAGCAGTTATCGGCGGGCGGGGGGGCCGGAAGAGACCCAGTACTTC	CASSYRRAGGPEETQYF
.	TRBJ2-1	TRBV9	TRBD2	TGTGCCAGCAGCGGAACCTCTCTAGCGGGGCAGACACAGCAGTTCTTC	CASSGTSLAGQTQQFF
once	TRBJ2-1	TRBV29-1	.	TGCAGCGTTGAAGATCTAGTCAAGGCAGGGCGTAACAATGAGCAGTTCTTC	CSVEDLVKAGRNNEQFF
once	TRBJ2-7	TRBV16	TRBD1	TGTGCCAGCAGCCAATTGGGGGGACAGGGGCACTACGAGCAGTACTTC	CASSQLGGQGHYEQYF
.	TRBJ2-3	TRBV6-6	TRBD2	TGTGCCAGCGTCCCTTCTTTAGCGGGAGATCGAGATACGCAGTATTTT	CASVPSLAGDRDTQYF
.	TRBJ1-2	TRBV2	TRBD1	TGTGCCAGTGTGGACCAGGGACAGGGCTATGGCTACACCTTC	CASVDQGQGYGYTF
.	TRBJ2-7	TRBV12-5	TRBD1	TGTGCTAGTGGTTTGGGTACAGGGGGCGACGAGCAGTACTTC	CASGLGTGGDEQYF
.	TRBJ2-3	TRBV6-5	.	TGTGCCAGCAGTTGGGCTGAAGATACAGATACGCAGTATTTT	CASSWAEDTDTQYF
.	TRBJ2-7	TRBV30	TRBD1	TGTGCCTGGGCCGGGACAGGGGACGAGCAGTACTTC	CAWAGTGDEQYF
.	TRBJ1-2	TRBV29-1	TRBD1	TGCAGCGTTGAAAGGGGGCTCGGCTATGGCTACACCTTC	CSVERGLGYGYTF
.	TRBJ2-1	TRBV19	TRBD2	TGTGCCAGTGCCGCCGAGCACCAAGCGGGGAACGATGAGCAGTTCTTC	CASAAEHQAGNDEQFF
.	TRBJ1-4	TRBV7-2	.	TGTGCCAGCAGCTTATTACCGGAAAAACTGTTTTTT	CASSLLPEKLFF
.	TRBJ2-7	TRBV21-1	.	TGTGCCAGCAGCTTAGGGGGGACAGGGCTCCCTTCGGGCGAGCAGTACTTC	CASSLGGTGLPSGEQYF
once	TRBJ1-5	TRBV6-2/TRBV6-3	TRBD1	TGTGCCAGCAGTTACGGGACAGCCGTACAGCCCCAGCATTTT	CASSYGTAVQPQHF
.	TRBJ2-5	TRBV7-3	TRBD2	TGTGCCAGCAGCCGTGGGACTAGCGGGGGGTTAGAGACCCAGTACTTC	CASSRGTSGGLETQYF
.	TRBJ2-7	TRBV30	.	TGTGCCTGGAGCCTGACCTACGAGCAGTACTTC	CAWSLTYEQYF
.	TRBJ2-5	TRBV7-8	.	TGTGCCAGCAGCACGGGGCAAATCCAAGAGACCCAGTACTTC	CASSTGQIQETQYF
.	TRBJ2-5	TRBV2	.	TGTGCCAGCAGCTGGGAGGGGGCTGAGACCCAGTACTTC	CASSWEGAETQYF
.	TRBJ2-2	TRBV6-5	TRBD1	TGTGCCAGCAGTTACGGAACAGGGGAGGAGCTGTTTTTT	CASSYGTGEELFF
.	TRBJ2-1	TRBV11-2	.	TGTGCCAGCAGCTTAGGCAATGAGCAGTTCTTC	CASSLGNEQFF
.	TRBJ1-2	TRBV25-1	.	TGTGCCAGCAGTGTTGGGAGGGACTATGGCTACACCTTC	CASSVGRDYGYTF
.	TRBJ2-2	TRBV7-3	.	TGTGCCAGCAGCACCTACACCGGGGAGCTGTTTTTT	CASSTYTGELFF
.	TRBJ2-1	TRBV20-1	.	TGCCTGGTGGGCTCCTACAATGAGCAGTTCTTC	CLVGSYNEQFF
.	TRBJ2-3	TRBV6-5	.	TGTGCCAGCTCCGAGGACACCCAGTTCACAGATACGCAGTATTTT	CASSEDTQFTDTQYF
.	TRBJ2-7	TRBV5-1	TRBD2	TGCGCCAGCAGCTTGGAGGCAGTAGCGGGAGGGGGCTACGAGCAGTACTTC	CASSLEAVAGGGYEQYF
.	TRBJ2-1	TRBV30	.	TGTGCCTGGACTGACGGGACTTCCTACAATGAGCAGTTCTTC	CAWTDGTSYNEQFF
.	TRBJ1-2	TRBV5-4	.	TGTGCCAGCAGCTTGGATGACCGGGGCTATGGCTACACCTTC	CASSLDDRGYGYTF
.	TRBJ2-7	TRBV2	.	TGTGCCAGCCGGTCTAACTCCTACGAGCAGTACTTC	CASRSNSYEQYF
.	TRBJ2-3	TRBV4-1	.	TGCGCCAGCAGCCAAGGTGAGGTAGCAGATACGCAGTATTTT	CASSQGEVADTQYF
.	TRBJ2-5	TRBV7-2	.	TGTGCCAGCACATCCCACAACCAAGAGACCCAGTACTTC	CASTSHNQETQYF
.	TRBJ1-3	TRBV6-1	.	TGTGCCAGCAGTGAAACAGCGAGCTCTGGAAACACCATATATTTT	CASSETASSGNTIYF
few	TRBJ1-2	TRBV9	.	TGTGCCAGCACGGCAGGGACCTATGGCTACACCTTC	CASTAGTYGYTF
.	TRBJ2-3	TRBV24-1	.	TGTGCCACCAGTGATTTAGGTACTCCCACAGATACGCAGTATTTT	CATSDLGTPTDTQYF